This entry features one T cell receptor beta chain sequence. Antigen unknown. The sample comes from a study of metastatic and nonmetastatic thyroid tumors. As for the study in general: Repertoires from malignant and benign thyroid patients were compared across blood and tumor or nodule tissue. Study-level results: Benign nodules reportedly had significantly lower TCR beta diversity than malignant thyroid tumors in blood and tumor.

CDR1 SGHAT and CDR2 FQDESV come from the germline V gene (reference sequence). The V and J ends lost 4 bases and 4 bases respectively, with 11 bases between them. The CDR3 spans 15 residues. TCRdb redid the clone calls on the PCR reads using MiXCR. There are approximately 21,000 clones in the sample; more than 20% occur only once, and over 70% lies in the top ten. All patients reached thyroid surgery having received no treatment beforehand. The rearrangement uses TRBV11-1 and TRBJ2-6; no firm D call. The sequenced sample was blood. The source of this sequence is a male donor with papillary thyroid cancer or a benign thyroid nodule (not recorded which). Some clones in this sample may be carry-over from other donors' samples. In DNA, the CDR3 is TGTGCCAGCAGCTCAGGCGGCTGGGGGGCCAACGTCCTGACTTTC. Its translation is CASSSGGWGANVLTF.